This is a list of T cell receptor beta chains from one sample in a study of cytomegalovirus exposure and HLA in healthy donors. TCRdb's copy holds only in-frame clones and misses some; the assay was immunoSEQ multiplex PCR. The sample table sets out about 210,000 clones. Sequencing was carried out using PBMCs. The receptor source for this set is a woman in her twenties or thirties in good health and CMV-seropositive. Each CDR3 is given with its conserved first and last residue. Each record gives: D gene, J gene, V gene, CDR3 protein, CDR3 DNA. The D gene is left open where the match is weak.

TRBD2	TRBJ2-7	TRBV2	CASTRLAGLSTYEQYF	TGTGCCAGCACCAGACTAGCGGGGCTCTCAACCTACGAGCAGTACTTC
TRBD2	TRBJ2-4	TRBV19	CASSPGVWGAPGLAGVSKNIQYF	TGTGCCAGTAGTCCAGGAGTCTGGGGGGCCCCGGGACTAGCGGGAGTAAGCAAAAACATTCAGTACTTC
NA	TRBJ1-4	TRBV30	CAQGGREHEKLFF	TGTGCACAAGGAGGGAGGGAGCATGAAAAACTGTTTTTT
NA	TRBJ1-2	TRBV6-5	CASSYPDKGGDGYTF	TGTGCCAGCAGTTACCCCGACAAGGGAGGGGATGGCTACACCTTC
TRBD1	TRBJ1-2	TRBV7-2	CASSLGGTGLNYGYTF	TGTGCCAGCAGCTTAGGAGGGACAGGTCTTAACTATGGCTACACCTTC
NA	TRBJ1-1	TRBV9	CASSVVPTEAFF	TGTGCCAGCAGCGTAGTTCCTACTGAAGCTTTCTTT
NA	TRBJ2-6	TRBV27	CASSRGTPHSGANVLTF	TGTGCCAGCAGCCGAGGTACCCCCCACTCTGGGGCCAACGTCCTGACTTTC
NA	TRBJ2-7	TRBV21-1	CRRREVYEQYF	TGTAGAAGGCGGGAGGTCTACGAGCAGTACTTC
NA	TRBJ1-1	TRBV6-1	CASSPRGGSTEAFF	TGTGCCAGCAGCCCCAGGGGCGGGAGCACTGAAGCTTTCTTT
TRBD2	TRBJ2-7	TRBV7-2	CASSAWTSGSYEQYF	TGTGCCAGCAGCGCCTGGACTAGCGGCTCCTACGAGCAGTACTTC
NA	TRBJ2-1	TRBV28	CASSVALASGYNEQFF	TGTGCCAGCAGTGTCGCCTTAGCGAGTGGATACAATGAGCAGTTCTTC
NA	TRBJ1-1	TRBV28	CASSFQSKDAGLMNTEAFF	TGTGCCAGCAGTTTCCAGAGTAAGGACGCGGGGCTTATGAACACTGAAGCTTTCTTT
TRBD1	TRBJ1-5	TRBV19	CASSYFRTGVQPQHF	TGTGCCAGTAGTTACTTTAGGACAGGAGTACAGCCCCAGCATTTT
TRBD1	TRBJ2-7	TRBV28	CASRETQGASYEQYF	TGTGCCAGCAGAGAGACACAGGGGGCGTCCTACGAGCAGTACTTC
TRBD1	TRBJ2-7	TRBV7-2	CASSPRQGQYEQYF	TGTGCCAGCAGCCCCAGACAGGGCCAATACGAGCAGTACTTC
TRBD1	TRBJ1-1	TRBV7-6	CASSWSDRAEAFF	TGTGCCAGCAGCTGGTCTGACAGGGCTGAAGCTTTCTTT
TRBD1	TRBJ1-5	TRBV5-8	CASSSSGGPQGQPQHF	TGTGCCAGTTCGAGTTCAGGGGGACCTCAGGGTCAGCCCCAGCATTTT
NA	TRBJ1-1	TRBV6-5	CASSFIGNTEAFF	TGTGCCAGCAGTTTTATCGGGAACACTGAAGCTTTCTTT
NA	TRBJ1-1	TRBV4-1	CASSRFTMGVGDTEAFF	TGCGCCAGCAGCCGCTTCACCATGGGTGTAGGGGACACTGAAGCTTTCTTT
TRBD1	TRBJ2-7	TRBV5-1	CASSLAGGGNEQYF	TGCGCCAGCAGCTTGGCAGGGGGCGGGAACGAGCAGTACTTC
NA	TRBJ2-3	TRBV2	CASSLQGRIPDTQYF	TGTGCCAGCAGCCTACAGGGCAGGATACCAGATACGCAGTATTTT
NA	TRBJ2-2	TRBV4-1	CASRHNRDGVGELFF	TGCGCCAGCAGGCATAATCGGGATGGGGTCGGGGAGCTGTTTTTT
NA	TRBJ2-3	TRBV5-8	CASSLAGPSTDTQYF	TGTGCCAGCAGCTTGGCTGGCCCTAGCACAGATACGCAGTATTTT
TRBD2	TRBJ2-1	TRBV27	CASSPHLAGGSYNEQFF	TGTGCCAGCAGTCCTCATTTAGCGGGAGGCTCCTACAATGAGCAGTTCTTC
NA	TRBJ2-7	TRBV18	CASSKEGPSYEQYF	TGTGCCAGCTCAAAGGAGGGGCCCTCCTACGAGCAGTACTTC
NA	TRBJ1-1	TRBV5-1	CASSLGVRGNTEAFF	TGCGCCAGCAGCTTGGGGGTTCGGGGGAACACTGAAGCTTTCTTT
TRBD1	TRBJ2-2	TRBV5-1	CASRPPVAGTGNTGELFF	TGCGCCAGCAGACCTCCGGTAGCCGGGACAGGGAACACCGGGGAGCTGTTTTTT
TRBD2	TRBJ2-1	TRBV10-1	CASSEAISGRAGEQFF	TGCGCCAGCAGTGAGGCGATTAGCGGGAGGGCCGGGGAGCAGTTCTTC
TRBD1	TRBJ1-1	TRBV5-1	CASSFGDRGRGTEAFF	TGCGCCAGCAGCTTTGGGGACAGGGGAAGGGGCACTGAAGCTTTCTTT
TRBD2	TRBJ2-1	TRBV27	CASSWVASGRGDEQFF	TGTGCCAGCAGCTGGGTTGCTAGCGGGAGGGGGGATGAGCAGTTCTTC
TRBD2	TRBJ2-5	TRBV7-8	CASSLRLAQETQYF	TGTGCCAGCAGCCTAAGACTAGCCCAAGAGACCCAGTACTTC
TRBD1	TRBJ2-5	TRBV9	CASSARTGGETQYF	TGTGCCAGCAGCGCAAGGACAGGGGGAGAGACCCAGTACTTC
NA	TRBJ1-1	TRBV7-8	CASSPSHTEAFF	TGTGCCAGCAGCCCTTCCCACACTGAAGCTTTCTTT
NA	TRBJ2-7	TRBV30	CAWQGIGTYEQYF	TGTGCCTGGCAGGGCATAGGGACCTACGAGCAGTACTTC
TRBD1	TRBJ1-2	TRBV27	CASSFGTGAQYGYTF	TGTGCCAGCAGTTTTGGGACAGGGGCCCAATATGGCTACACCTTC
TRBD1	TRBJ2-7	TRBV27	CASSLRTGNEQYF	TGTGCCAGCAGTTTACGGACAGGGAACGAGCAGTACTTC
NA	TRBJ1-1	TRBV6-5	CASSYWAGETEAFF	TGTGCCAGCAGTTACTGGGCAGGGGAGACTGAAGCTTTCTTT
NA	TRBJ2-3	TRBV6-1	CASSEARQTDTQYF	TGTGCCAGCAGTGAAGCGCGACAGACAGATACGCAGTATTTT
NA	TRBJ2-7	TRBV7-9	CASSLVPGSYEQYF	TGTGCCAGCAGCTTAGTCCCAGGTAGCTACGAGCAGTACTTC
TRBD1	TRBJ2-5	TRBV2	CASSAGGSKETQYF	TGTGCCAGCAGTGCAGGGGGCTCTAAAGAGACCCAGTACTTC
NA	TRBJ1-2	TRBV29-1	CSVEVEHGYGYTF	TGCAGCGTTGAAGTTGAGCATGGCTATGGCTACACCTTC
TRBD1	TRBJ2-5	TRBV27	CASSWDSQETQYF	TGTGCCAGCAGCTGGGACAGCCAAGAGACCCAGTACTTC
TRBD2	TRBJ2-2	TRBV5-8	CASSRTGGWTGELFF	TGTGCCAGCAGCCGGACGGGGGGTTGGACCGGGGAGCTGTTTTTT
NA	TRBJ1-2	TRBV7-2	CASSFLNYGYTF	TGTGCCAGCAGCTTCTTAAACTATGGCTACACCTTC
NA	TRBJ1-3	TRBV10-3	CAISGRSSGNTIYF	TGTGCCATCAGTGGACGGAGCTCTGGAAACACCATATATTTT
NA	TRBJ2-7	TRBV7-8	CASSIGRPSYEQYF	TGTGCCAGCAGCATAGGGAGACCCTCCTACGAGCAGTACTTC
NA	TRBJ2-7	TRBV2	CASSGDSAGQYF	TGTGCCAGCAGTGGGGACTCCGCCGGGCAGTACTTC
TRBD1	TRBJ1-5	TRBV11-2	CASSAQTGNQPQHF	TGTGCCAGCAGCGCACAGACAGGGAACCAGCCCCAGCATTTT
TRBD2	TRBJ2-1	TRBV9	CASSVGGGAGNEQFF	TGTGCCAGCAGCGTCGGCGGGGGGGCTGGAAATGAGCAGTTCTTC
NA	TRBJ2-7	TRBV15	CATSRDTSSYEQYF	TGTGCCACCAGCAGGGACACCTCCTCCTACGAGCAGTACTTC
NA	TRBJ1-5	TRBV2	CASGQGINSNQPQHF	TGTGCCAGCGGGCAGGGGATTAATAGCAATCAGCCCCAGCATTTT
NA	TRBJ1-1	TRBV6-5	CASRREFRAFF	TGTGCCAGCAGGCGGGAGTTTAGAGCTTTCTTT
NA	TRBJ1-5	TRBV4-1	CASSQGGGALEIAKPQHF	TGCGCCAGCAGCCAAGGGGGGGGTGCCCTGGAGATTGCCAAGCCCCAGCATTTT
NA	TRBJ2-5	TRBV6-5	CASSYSSGGGWTQYF	TGTGCCAGCAGTTACTCGTCGGGGGGCGGATGGACCCAGTACTTC
TRBD1	TRBJ1-1	TRBV7-9	CASSQWGAPGGNTEAFF	TGTGCCAGCAGCCAGTGGGGGGCCCCAGGGGGAAACACTGAAGCTTTCTTT